The entry below describes one TCR beta chain. This CDR3 has 13 amino acids. V lost 5 bases and J 3 bases, leaving 10 bases between the germline ends. Germline CDR1 reads LNHDA; CDR2 reads SQIVND (reference sequence). Excluded were patients having autoimmune disease history or systemic immunosuppression. These data originate in a study of OX40 agonist ivuxolimab in advanced cancers. Study information: Across the patients, intravenous ivuxolimab was delivered every 2 weeks at 0.01 to 10 mg/kg. Partial responses were achieved by three patients, one with hepatocellular carcinoma and two with cutaneous melanoma. Patients with hepatocellular carcinoma, melanoma, renal cell or head and neck cancer made up the dose-escalation patients.

Sequenced by immunoSEQ multiplex PCR; TCRdb stores in-frame clones only, minus some. The profile covers approximately 17,000 clones, with 70% to 80% appearing a single time and 15% to 20% taken by the ten largest. The sequencing used CD4+ or CD8+ T cells sorted from blood, collected in a trial of the OX40 agonist ivuxolimab. This rearrangement joins TRBV19 to TRBJ1-1; D gene unclear. This TCR was recovered from an adult with an advanced solid tumor such as melanoma, head and neck, liver or kidney cancer. Here the CDR3 reads CASSLLGDTEAFF. CDR3 nucleotide sequence: TGTGCCAGTAGTCTCCTTGGGGACACTGAAGCTTTCTTT.